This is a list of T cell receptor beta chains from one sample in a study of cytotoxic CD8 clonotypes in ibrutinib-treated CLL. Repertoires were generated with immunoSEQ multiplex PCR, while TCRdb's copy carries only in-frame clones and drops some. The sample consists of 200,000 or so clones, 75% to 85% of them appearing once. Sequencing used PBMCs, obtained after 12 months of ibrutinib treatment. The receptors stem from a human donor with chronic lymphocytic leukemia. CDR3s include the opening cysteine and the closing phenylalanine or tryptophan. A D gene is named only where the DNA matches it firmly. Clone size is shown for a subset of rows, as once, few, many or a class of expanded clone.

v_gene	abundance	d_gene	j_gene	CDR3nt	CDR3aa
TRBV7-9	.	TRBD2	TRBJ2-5	TGTGCCAGCCGGGAGGGTGAAGAGACCCAGTACTTC	CASREGEETQYF
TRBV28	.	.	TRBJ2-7	TGTGCCAGCAGTTTAAACTGGGACGACGAGCAGTACTTC	CASSLNWDDEQYF
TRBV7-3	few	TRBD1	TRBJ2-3	TGTGCCAGCAGCTCCCTTGGACAGGGTGCAGATACGCAGTATTTT	CASSSLGQGADTQYF
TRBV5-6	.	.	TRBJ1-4	TGTGCCAGCAGCTTGGATTCACAGGAAGGAAAACTGTTTTTT	CASSLDSQEGKLFF
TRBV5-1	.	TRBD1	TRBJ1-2	TGCGCCAGCCACCCGGGACAGGGGGCAGCTGGCTACACCTTC	CASHPGQGAAGYTF
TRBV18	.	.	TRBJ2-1	TGTGCCAGCTCACCACCGGGGCCGGGATACAATGAGCAGTTCTTC	CASSPPGPGYNEQFF
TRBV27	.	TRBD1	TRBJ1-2	TGTGCCAGCAGTACAGGGGGAGGAAACTATGGCTACACCTTC	CASSTGGGNYGYTF
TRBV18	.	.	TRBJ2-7	TGTGCCAGCTCACCATCCGGAGACTACCCCTACGAGCAGTACTTC	CASSPSGDYPYEQYF
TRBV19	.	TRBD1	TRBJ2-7	TGTGCCAGTAGCATATGGGGACAGGGTATCTACGAGCAGTACTTC	CASSIWGQGIYEQYF
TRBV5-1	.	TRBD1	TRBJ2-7	TGCGCCAGCAGCATAGCCGGGACAGCGAACTACGAGCAGTACTTC	CASSIAGTANYEQYF
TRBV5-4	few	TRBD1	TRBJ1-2	TGTGCCAGCAGCGCATCGACAGGGAGCACCTTC	CASSASTGSTF
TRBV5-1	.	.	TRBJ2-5	TGCGCCACCGAGACAGAGCCCGAACAAGAGACCCAGTACTTC	CATETEPEQETQYF
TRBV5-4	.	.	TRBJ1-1	TGTGCCAGCAGCTTGATCGGACGGACGAACACTGAAGCTTTCTTT	CASSLIGRTNTEAFF
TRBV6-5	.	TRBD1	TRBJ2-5	TGTGCCAGCAGTTACTCTGGGACAGGGGGATCGGACCAGTACTTC	CASSYSGTGGSDQYF
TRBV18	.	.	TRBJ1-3	TGTGCCAGCTCACCACCGGGGACGGAGGGAAACACCATATATTTT	CASSPPGTEGNTIYF
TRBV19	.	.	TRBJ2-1	TGTGACAGTAGTATTCATTCTCCGGAGGAGCAGTTCTTC	CDSSIHSPEEQFF
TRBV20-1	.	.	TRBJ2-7	TGCAGTGCTACGCCGTCCCGCGAGCAGTACTTC	CSATPSREQYF
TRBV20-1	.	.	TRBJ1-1	TGCAGTGCTAGAATGGAGCGTGAAGCTTTCTTT	CSARMEREAFF
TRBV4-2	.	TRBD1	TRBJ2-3	TGTGCCAGCAGCCAAGGGACAGGGGTCACAGATACGCAGTATTTT	CASSQGTGVTDTQYF
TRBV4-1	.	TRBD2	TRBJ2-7	TGCGCCAGCAGCCACCAAATAGCGGGGACCGACGAGCAGTACTTC	CASSHQIAGTDEQYF
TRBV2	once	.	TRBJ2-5	TGTGCCAGCAGTGTTTTGGGTCCCGAGACCCAGTACTTC	CASSVLGPETQYF
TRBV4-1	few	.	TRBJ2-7	TGCGCCAGCAGCCAGCTACCTAAGGGCGAGCAGTACTTC	CASSQLPKGEQYF
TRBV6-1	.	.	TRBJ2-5	TGTGCCAGCAGTAGGGACATCGGGGAGACCCAGTACTTC	CASSRDIGETQYF
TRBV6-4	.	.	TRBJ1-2	TGTGCCAGCAGTGACTCAGGGCGTGGCTACACCTTC	CASSDSGRGYTF
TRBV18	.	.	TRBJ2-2	TGTGCCAGCTCAGGGCAGACGGGAACCGGGGAGCTGTTTTTT	CASSGQTGTGELFF
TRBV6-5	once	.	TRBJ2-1	TGTGCCAGCATCTCACCTCAGGGTCCTGAGCAGTTCTTC	CASISPQGPEQFF
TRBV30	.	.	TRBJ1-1	TGTGCCTGGAAGAGGACAAGGGCTTTCTTT	CAWKRTRAFF
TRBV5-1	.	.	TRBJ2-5	TGCGCCAGCAGCTTTGGGCAGGCGTTAACGGAGACCCAGTACTTC	CASSFGQALTETQYF
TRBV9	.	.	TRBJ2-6	TGTGCCAGCAGCGGGGCTTACTCTGGGGCCAACGTCCTGACTTTC	CASSGAYSGANVLTF
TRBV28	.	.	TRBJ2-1	TGTGCCAGCAGTTGGTCAGGGTCCTACAATGAGCAGTTCTTC	CASSWSGSYNEQFF
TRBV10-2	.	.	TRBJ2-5	TGCGCCAGCAGTTCGGCGGGGTCAGAGACCCAGTACTTC	CASSSAGSETQYF
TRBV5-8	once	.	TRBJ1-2	TGTGCCAGCAGCGTCAGAGGGAGTGGCTATGGCTACACCTTC	CASSVRGSGYGYTF
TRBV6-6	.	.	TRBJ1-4	TGTGCCAGCAGTTATTTTGGTAATAATGAAAAACTGTTTTTT	CASSYFGNNEKLFF
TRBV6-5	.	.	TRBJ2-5	TGTGCCAGCAGTGTTAAGGACTTCCAGGACTTC	CASSVKDFQDF
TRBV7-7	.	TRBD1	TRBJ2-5	TGTGCTAGCAGCTTAGAAGGGACAGGGAGAAACTCAGAGACCCAGTACTTC	CASSLEGTGRNSETQYF
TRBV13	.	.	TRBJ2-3	TGTGCCAGCAGCTTAGTAATGGCAGATACGCAGTATTTT	CASSLVMADTQYF
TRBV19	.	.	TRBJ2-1	TGTGCCAGTTCTCACCTGGACAGGGAGGGTGAGCAGTTCTTC	CASSHLDREGEQFF
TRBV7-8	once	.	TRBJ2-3	TGTGCCAGCAGCTTACTTCGTACAGGCGGCACAGATACGCAGTATTTT	CASSLLRTGGTDTQYF
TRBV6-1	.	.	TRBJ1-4	TGTGCCAGCAGTGCTTCGGACACAACAGGTCTAACTAATGAAAAACTGTTTTTT	CASSASDTTGLTNEKLFF
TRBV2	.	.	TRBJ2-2	TGTGCCGGAGATAGGGGGGTGTCCACCGGGGAGCTGTTTTTT	CAGDRGVSTGELFF
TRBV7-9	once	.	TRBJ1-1	TGTGCCAGCAGCACCACTTTGAACACTGAAGCTTTCTTT	CASSTTLNTEAFF